The text below deals with one T cell receptor beta chain. As originally analysed: Amplification of reference gene primers provided the estimated nucleated cell counts. Assay: immunoSEQ multiplex PCR; the TCRdb copy retains only in-frame clones and omits some. V, J and clone size derive from that table, while D and trimming were established from the DNA sequence. This sample has about 50,000 clones, with roughly 82% found just once. This record belongs to a study of blood T cell repertoires in COVID-19. Study-level information: Samples came from the United States, Italy and Spain, spanning acute and convalescent COVID-19. PBMCs, B-cell-depleted T cells, or T cells were the source of the cDNA or gDNA that made up the material.

The germline CDR1 and CDR2 sequences are SGHRS and YFSETQ. The CDR3 runs 14 residues. With V trimmed by 3 bases and J by 5 bases, 4 bases remained unmatched. Sequenced material: peripheral blood. The chain couples TRBV5-1 to TRBJ1-1; 10 positions match TRBD1. This TCR was recovered from a woman aged 55-69 years with acute or convalescent COVID-19. The CDR3 DNA reads as TGCGCCAGCAGCTCCAGACAGGGGGCAACTGAAGCTTTCTTT. This gives the protein CASSSRQGATEAFF.